This T cell receptor beta chain was sequenced for a study of cytomegalovirus exposure and HLA in healthy donors. Study findings and constraints: Published work reported that the classifier diagnosed cytomegalovirus status with high specificity and sensitivity. Links to common viral pathogens appeared, in a later analysis, for several of the most significant clusters.

As concerns this clone: As yet, its antigen is unknown.

The germline CDR1 and CDR2 sequences are SGHRS and YFSETQ. V was shortened by 3 bases and J by 4 bases, with 13 bases between the two germline ends. This CDR3 is built from 14 residues. Primers included in the PCR were 60 Vbeta and 13 Jbeta primers. Assay: immunoSEQ multiplex PCR; the TCRdb copy retains only in-frame clones and omits some. This table holds about 200,000 clones, 65% to 85% found once. This clonotype was sampled from a boy under 10 years old in good health and CMV-seronegative. This chain joins TRBV5-1 and TRBJ1-2, with D perhaps matching TRBD1 (6 bases). Sequencing input: PBMCs. This chain's CDR3 is CASSSTTGPYGYTF. DNA for the CDR3: TGCGCCAGCAGCTCCACAACAGGGCCCTATGGCTACACCTTC.